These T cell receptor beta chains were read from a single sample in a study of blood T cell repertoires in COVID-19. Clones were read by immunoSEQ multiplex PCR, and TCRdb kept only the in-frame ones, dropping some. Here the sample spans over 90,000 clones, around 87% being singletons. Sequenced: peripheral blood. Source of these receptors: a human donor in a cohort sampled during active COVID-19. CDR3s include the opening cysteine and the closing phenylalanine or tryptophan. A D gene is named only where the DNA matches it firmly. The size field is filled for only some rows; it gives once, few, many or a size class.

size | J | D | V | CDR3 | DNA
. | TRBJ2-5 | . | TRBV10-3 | CAISESPRPAETQYF | TGTGCCATCAGTGAGTCTCCTAGACCTGCCGAGACCCAGTACTTC
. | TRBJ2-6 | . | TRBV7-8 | CASSSGHSSGANVLTF | TGTGCCAGCAGCTCAGGACATAGCTCTGGGGCCAACGTCCTGACTTTC
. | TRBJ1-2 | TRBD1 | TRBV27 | CASSLDRGGYYGYTF | TGTGCCAGCAGTTTAGACAGGGGAGGTTACTATGGCTACACCTTC
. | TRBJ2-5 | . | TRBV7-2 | CASSYYSAARQETQYF | TGTGCCAGCAGCTACTACTCGGCGGCGAGGCAAGAGACCCAGTACTTC
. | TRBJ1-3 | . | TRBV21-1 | CASSQRTGAGNTIYF | TGTGCCAGCAGCCAAAGGACAGGGGCGGGAAACACCATATATTTT
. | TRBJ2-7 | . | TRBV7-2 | CASSLDRAYEQYF | TGTGCCAGCAGCTTGGACAGAGCCTACGAGCAGTACTTC
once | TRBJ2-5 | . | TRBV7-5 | CVRSFTGDQETQYF | TGTGTCAGAAGCTTTACAGGGGACCAAGAGACCCAGTACTTC
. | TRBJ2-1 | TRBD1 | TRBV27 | CASSLSGQIYNEQFF | TGTGCCAGCAGTTTATCGGGACAGATATACAATGAGCAGTTCTTC
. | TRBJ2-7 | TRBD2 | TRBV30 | CAWSPAGVSYEQYF | TGTGCCTGGAGTCCGGCGGGGGTCTCCTACGAGCAGTACTTC
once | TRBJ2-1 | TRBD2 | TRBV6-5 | CASSSPGTSIYNEQFF | TGTGCCAGCAGTTCCCCAGGGACTAGCATTTACAATGAGCAGTTCTTC
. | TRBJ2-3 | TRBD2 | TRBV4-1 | CASSPMGAGGPADTQYF | TGCGCCAGCAGCCCCATGGGGGCGGGGGGGCCGGCAGATACGCAGTATTTT
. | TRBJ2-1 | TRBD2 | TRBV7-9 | CASSQTSGGYNEQFF | TGTGCCAGCAGCCAAACTAGCGGGGGGTACAATGAGCAGTTCTTC
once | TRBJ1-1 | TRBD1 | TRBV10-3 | CAIRGTGAKEAFF | TGTGCCATCAGGGGGACAGGGGCGAAAGAAGCTTTCTTT
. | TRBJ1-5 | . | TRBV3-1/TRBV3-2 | CASSRGSNGNQPQHF | TGTGCCAGCAGTCGAGGCAGTAATGGAAATCAGCCCCAGCATTTT
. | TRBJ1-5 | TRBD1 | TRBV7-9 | CASSPGQGSSQPQHF | TGTGCCAGCAGCCCGGGACAGGGGAGTAGTCAGCCCCAGCATTTT
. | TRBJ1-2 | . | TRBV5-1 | CASSLSPGAGTNYGYTF | TGCGCCAGCAGCTTGTCTCCAGGGGCAGGTACTAACTATGGCTACACCTTC
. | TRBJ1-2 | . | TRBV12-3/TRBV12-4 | CASSFEDSYGYTF | TGTGCCAGCAGTTTTGAGGACAGCTATGGCTACACCTTC
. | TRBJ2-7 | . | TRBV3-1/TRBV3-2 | CASSLGAPYEQYF | TGTGCCAGCAGCCTGGGGGCCCCCTACGAGCAGTACTTC
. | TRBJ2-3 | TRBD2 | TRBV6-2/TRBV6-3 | CASSIGGSSGDTQYF | TGTGCCAGCAGTATCGGGGGGTCCTCCGGGGATACGCAGTATTTT
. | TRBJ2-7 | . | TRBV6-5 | CASSPRTGEQYF | TGTGCCAGCAGTCCGAGGACTGGGGAGCAGTACTTC
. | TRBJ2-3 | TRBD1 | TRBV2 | CASSRDRATDTQYF | TGTGCCAGCAGTAGGGACAGGGCGACAGATACGCAGTATTTT
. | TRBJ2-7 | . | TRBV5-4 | CASSLGRGAPEQYF | TGTGCCAGCAGCTTGGGACGGGGAGCCCCGGAGCAGTACTTC
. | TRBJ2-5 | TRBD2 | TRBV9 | CASSPRTSGGKETQYF | TGTGCCAGCAGCCCCAGGACTAGCGGGGGGAAAGAGACCCAGTACTTC
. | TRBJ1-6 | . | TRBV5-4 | CASSSRESNSPLHF | TGTGCCAGCAGCTCCCGGGAGTCAAATTCACCCCTCCACTTT
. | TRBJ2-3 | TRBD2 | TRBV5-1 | CASSLVVAGGQVADTQYF | TGCGCCAGCAGCTTGGTGGTAGCGGGGGGGCAAGTCGCAGATACGCAGTATTTT
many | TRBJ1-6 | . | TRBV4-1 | CASSQDWGSYNSPLHF | TGCGCCAGCAGCCAAGATTGGGGCAGTTATAATTCACCCCTCCACTTT
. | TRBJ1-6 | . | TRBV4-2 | CASSQESGSNSPLHF | TGTGCCAGCAGCCAAGAATCAGGGTCTAATTCACCCCTCCACTTT
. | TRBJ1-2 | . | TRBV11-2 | CASSLNTALNYGYTF | TGTGCCAGCAGCTTAAACACAGCTTTGAACTATGGCTACACCTTC
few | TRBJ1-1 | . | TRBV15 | CATSRDLGTMNTEAFF | TGTGCCACCAGCAGAGATCTTGGTACAATGAACACTGAAGCTTTCTTT
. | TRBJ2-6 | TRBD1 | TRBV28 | CASSYPTGAAGANVLTF | TGTGCCAGCAGTTACCCGACAGGGGCCGCCGGGGCCAACGTCCTGACTTTC
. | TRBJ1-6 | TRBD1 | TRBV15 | CATSTGTGVSPLHF | TGTGCCACCAGCACCGGGACAGGGGTTTCACCCCTCCACTTT
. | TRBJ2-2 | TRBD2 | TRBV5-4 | CASSLGAGGTLNTGELFF | TGTGCCAGCAGCTTGGGGGCGGGGGGCACCCTGAACACCGGGGAGCTGTTTTTT